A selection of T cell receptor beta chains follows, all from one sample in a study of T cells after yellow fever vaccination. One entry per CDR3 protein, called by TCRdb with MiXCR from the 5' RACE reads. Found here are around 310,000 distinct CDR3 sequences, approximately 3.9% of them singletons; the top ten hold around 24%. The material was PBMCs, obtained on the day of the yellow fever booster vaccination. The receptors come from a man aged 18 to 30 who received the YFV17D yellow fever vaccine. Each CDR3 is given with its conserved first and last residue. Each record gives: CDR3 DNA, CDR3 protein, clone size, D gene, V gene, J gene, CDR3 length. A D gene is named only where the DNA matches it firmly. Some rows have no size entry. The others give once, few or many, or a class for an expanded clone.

DNA: TGTGCCAGCAGCCCTCCTGTTGGCAATCAGCCCCAGCATTTT; CDR3: CASSPPVGNQPQHF; size: NA; D: NA; V: TRBV7-2; J: TRBJ1-5; length: 14
DNA: TGCAGTGCTCGACCAGGGGGGGGCAATCAGCCCCAGCATTTT; CDR3: CSARPGGGNQPQHF; size: few; D: TRBD1; V: TRBV20-1; J: TRBJ1-5; length: 14
DNA: TGTGCCAGCAGCCTACAGGGGGCTGCCTCCTACGAGCAGTACTTC; CDR3: CASSLQGAASYEQYF; size: few; D: TRBD1; V: TRBV7-8; J: TRBJ2-7; length: 15
DNA: TGTGCCACCAGCCCCTTGGGTGGATACGAGCAGTACTTC; CDR3: CATSPLGGYEQYF; size: NA; D: NA; V: TRBV15; J: TRBJ2-7; length: 13
DNA: TGCGCCAGCAGCTTGGACTCTGCCAGTGAGACCCAGTACTTC; CDR3: CASSLDSASETQYF; size: NA; D: NA; V: TRBV5-1; J: TRBJ2-5; length: 14
DNA: TGTGCCAGCAGCACATGGAACACTGAAGCTTTCTTT; CDR3: CASSTWNTEAFF; size: few; D: NA; V: TRBV5-5; J: TRBJ1-1; length: 12
DNA: TGTGCCATCAGCACATTACTGAGCAGGGAGGGGGACACTGAAGCTTTCTTT; CDR3: CAISTLLSREGDTEAFF; size: NA; D: NA; V: TRBV27; J: TRBJ1-1; length: 17
DNA: TGTGCCAGCAGTTACTCGAGGGCAGACTACACCTTC; CDR3: CASSYSRADYTF; size: NA; D: NA; V: TRBV6-6; J: TRBJ1-2; length: 12
DNA: TGCGCCAGCAGCGCCGGACAGGGAGTTGCTGAAGCTTTCTTT; CDR3: CASSAGQGVAEAFF; size: NA; D: TRBD1; V: TRBV5-1; J: TRBJ1-1; length: 14
DNA: TGTGCCAGCAGGCGCACCGGGGCAACTAATGAAAAACTGTTTTTT; CDR3: CASRRTGATNEKLFF; size: many; D: NA; V: TRBV7-9; J: TRBJ1-4; length: 15
DNA: TGCAGTGCTAGAGATCCGCACATCTCGAACACTGAAGCTTTCTTT; CDR3: CSARDPHISNTEAFF; size: NA; D: NA; V: TRBV20-1; J: TRBJ1-1; length: 15
DNA: TGTGCCAGCAGAAACCAGCTGCGCACAGATACGCAGTATTTT; CDR3: CASRNQLRTDTQYF; size: many; D: NA; V: TRBV6-2/TRBV6-3; J: TRBJ2-3; length: 14
DNA: TGCGCCAGCAGCCCCCAGGGGGGTGGGGCCAACGTCCTGACTTTC; CDR3: CASSPQGGGANVLTF; size: many; D: NA; V: TRBV4-3; J: TRBJ2-6; length: 15
DNA: TGTGCCACCAGCTCCCGGGACAGGGGTAACACCGGGGAGCTGTTTTTT; CDR3: CATSSRDRGNTGELFF; size: NA; D: TRBD1; V: TRBV15; J: TRBJ2-2; length: 16
DNA: TGTGCCAGCAGCTTGTTAGGGTCATATCAGCCCCAGCATTTT; CDR3: CASSLLGSYQPQHF; size: few; D: NA; V: TRBV5-5; J: TRBJ1-5; length: 14
DNA: TGTGCCAGCAGCTTCAATAGCGGGGGCCACGATACGCAGTATTTT; CDR3: CASSFNSGGHDTQYF; size: many; D: TRBD2; V: TRBV7-2; J: TRBJ2-3; length: 15
DNA: TGCAGTGCTAGACCGCGACCGAGCACCGGGGAGCTGTTTTTT; CDR3: CSARPRPSTGELFF; size: many; D: NA; V: TRBV20-1; J: TRBJ2-2; length: 14
DNA: TGTGCCAGCAGCTCTTCCGGGACAGGGCCTCTGCCCCTCCACTTT; CDR3: CASSSSGTGPLPLHF; size: NA; D: TRBD1; V: TRBV7-6; J: TRBJ1-6; length: 15
DNA: TGCAGTGCTGCGCCGAGGGGCTATAGCTCTGGGGCCAACGTCCTGACTTTC; CDR3: CSAAPRGYSSGANVLTF; size: NA; D: NA; V: TRBV20-1; J: TRBJ2-6; length: 17
DNA: TGCGCCAGCAGCCAGTCCGCAGGGGTATCACCCCTCCACTTT; CDR3: CASSQSAGVSPLHF; size: many; D: NA; V: TRBV5-1; J: TRBJ1-6; length: 14
DNA: TGTGCCAGCCGGGGGGTGGCGGGCTATGGCTACACCTTC; CDR3: CASRGVAGYGYTF; size: many; D: NA; V: TRBV3-1; J: TRBJ1-2; length: 13
DNA: TGTGCCAGCAACACCCCCGGGGGCACTGAAGCTTTCTTT; CDR3: CASNTPGGTEAFF; size: NA; D: NA; V: TRBV6-5; J: TRBJ1-1; length: 13
DNA: TGTGCCAGCGGAGACAGGGGGTACACTGAAGCTTTCTTT; CDR3: CASGDRGYTEAFF; size: many; D: TRBD1; V: TRBV7-9; J: TRBJ1-1; length: 13
DNA: TGCGCCAGCAGGCGTGCCGGACAGGCCGACATAGGGGATACGCAGTATTTT; CDR3: CASRRAGQADIGDTQYF; size: many; D: TRBD1; V: TRBV5-1; J: TRBJ2-3; length: 17
DNA: TGTGCCAGCAGCCAAGGGGAGACCCGAGGGCAGTACTTC; CDR3: CASSQGETRGQYF; size: few; D: NA; V: TRBV3-1; J: TRBJ2-7; length: 13
DNA: TGTGCCAGCTCACCCTATGAGGAGTCCTACGAGCAGTACTTC; CDR3: CASSPYEESYEQYF; size: few; D: NA; V: TRBV18; J: TRBJ2-7; length: 14
DNA: TGTGCCAGCAGTGACTCGACTACCGGGGAGCTGTTTTTT; CDR3: CASSDSTTGELFF; size: many; D: NA; V: TRBV6-4; J: TRBJ2-2; length: 13
DNA: TGTGCCATCAGTGTCCCGGGGGTCACTGAAGCTTTCTTT; CDR3: CAISVPGVTEAFF; size: few; D: NA; V: TRBV10-3; J: TRBJ1-1; length: 13
DNA: TGCGCCAGCAGCTTCGACCCAAACACTGAAGCTTTCTTT; CDR3: CASSFDPNTEAFF; size: many; D: NA; V: TRBV5-1; J: TRBJ1-1; length: 13